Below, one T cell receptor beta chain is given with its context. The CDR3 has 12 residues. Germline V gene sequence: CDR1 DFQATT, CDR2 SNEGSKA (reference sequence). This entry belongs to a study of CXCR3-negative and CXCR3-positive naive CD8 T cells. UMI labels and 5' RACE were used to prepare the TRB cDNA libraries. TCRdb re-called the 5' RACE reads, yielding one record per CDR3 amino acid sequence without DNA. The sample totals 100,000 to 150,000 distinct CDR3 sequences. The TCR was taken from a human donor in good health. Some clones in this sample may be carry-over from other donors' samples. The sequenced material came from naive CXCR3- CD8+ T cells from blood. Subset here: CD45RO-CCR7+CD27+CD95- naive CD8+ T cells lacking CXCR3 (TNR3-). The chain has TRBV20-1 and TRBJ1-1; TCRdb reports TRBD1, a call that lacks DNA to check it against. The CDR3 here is CGTRVLNTEAFF.